This entry lists 11 T cell receptor beta chains sequenced from one sample in a study of cytomegalovirus exposure and HLA in healthy donors (dated by TCRdb to 2016 to 2017). The library was obtained by the immunoSEQ multiplex PCR assay. For the multiplex PCR, a mixture combining 60 forward primers for TCR Vbeta segments and 13 reverse primers for TCR Jbeta segments was used. TCRdb retrieved this table from immuneACCESS and kept in-frame rearrangements only. Not all clones are present; in checked studies, unresolved V genes account for under half, and no reason is known for the remainder. For this sample there are 180,000 or so clones; about 75% appear just once. The top ten constitute 6.3% of the sample. Sequencing was done on a sample of PBMCs. The receptors were gathered from a man aged 40-50 years in good health and CMV-seropositive.

The chain uses TRBV28 and TRBJ2-5; D is perhaps TRBD2 (7 bases). Germline V CDR1 and CDR2: MDHEN, SYDVKM. The CDR3 is 15 residues long. V was clipped by 6 bases and J by 4 bases, with 18 bases between them. CDR3 residues: CASSQQQGRGETQYF. CDR3 nucleotide sequence: TGTGCCAGCAGCCAGCAGCAGGGGAGGGGAGAGACCCAGTACTTC.

This chain uses TRBV28 with TRBJ1-5; D is unclear. Trimming cost V 9 bases and J 0 bases, with 9 bases left between them. Germline CDR1 MDHEN, CDR2 SYDVKM. The CDR3 is 13 residues long. CDR3 sequence (DNA): TGTGCCAGTCGGGAACATAGCAATCAGCCCCAGCATTTT. This gives the protein CASREHSNQPQHF.

The J gene is TRBJ2-5, the V gene TRBV19; 9 bases align to TRBD1. CDR1 and CDR2 (germline): LNHDA, SQIVND (reference sequence). This CDR3 comprises 15 residues. V trimming: 6 bases; J trimming: 5 bases; junction bases outside the gene matches: 10. This CDR3 reads CASRGRQGGGETQYF. In DNA form, the CDR3 reads TGTGCCAGTAGAGGCCGACAGGGGGGAGGTGAGACCCAGTACTTC.

J is TRBJ1-2 and V is TRBV15; D remains unclear. The CDR3 spans 14 residues. The germline CDR1 and CDR2 sequences are LNHNV and YYDKDF (reference sequence). V lost 2 bases, J lost 7 bases, and 14 bases lay in between. The CDR3 region is CATSRRWKEAGYTF. DNA for the CDR3: TGTGCCACCAGCAGAAGATGGAAGGAGGCTGGCTACACCTTC.

This clone came up a few times. This chain uses TRBV6-5 with TRBJ1-1, with TRBD1 matching 8 bases. The germline V gene encodes CDR1 MNHEY and CDR2 SVGAGI. V trimming: 6 bases; J trimming: 4 bases; junction bases outside the gene matches: 4. CDR3 size: 13 residues. CDR3 DNA sequence: TGTGCCAGCAGGCAGGGGGCGGGCACTGAAGCTTTCTTT. Its translation: CASRQGAGTEAFF.

The chain employs TRBV19 and TRBJ2-5, with TRBD2 matching 7 bases. The end of the DNA is better explained by TRBJ2-7, so the J call may be wrong. This CDR3 has 15 residues. CDR1 and CDR2 (germline): LNHDA, SQIVND (reference sequence). In DNA form, the CDR3 reads TGTGCCAGTAGTCCCGAAGCGGGGCTCTCCTACGAGCAGTACTTC. This codes for CASSPEAGLSYEQYF.

Only a few counts were recorded for this clone. The chain couples TRBV9 to TRBJ2-3; D is possibly TRBD2 (6 bases). The CDR3 extends over 14 amino acids. Germline CDR1 SGDLS, CDR2 YYNGEE. The V end lost 0 bases, the J end lost 3 bases, and 8 bases lay between the germline ends. The CDR3 loop reads CASSVVGGTDTQYF. Here the CDR3 DNA reads TGTGCCAGCAGCGTAGTGGGGGGAACAGATACGCAGTATTTT.

The rearrangement uses TRBV2 and TRBJ1-5, with TRBD1 matching over 9 bases. J lost 7 bases, V lost 5 bases, and 3 bases had no gene match. The CDR3 runs to 13 residues. The germline V gene encodes CDR1 SNHLY and CDR2 FYNNEI. The chain's CDR3 is CASSTGGRQPQHF. DNA of the CDR3: TGTGCCAGCAGTACAGGGGGCAGACAGCCCCAGCATTTT.

V is TRBV6-6 and J is TRBJ2-7; 8 positions agree with TRBD2. The CDR3 is 15 residues long. The V and J ends lost 11 bases and 0 bases, in that order; junction bases with no gene match: 12. Germline V gene data show CDR1 as MNHNY and CDR2 as SVGAGI (reference sequence). CDR3 sequence reads: CAAAPTSGGSYEQYF. CDR3 coding DNA: TGTGCCGCCGCCCCCACTAGCGGAGGCTCCTACGAGCAGTACTTC.

This clone came up once. The rearrangement joins TRBV5-1 to TRBJ2-3, with D tentatively TRBD2 (6 bases). The germline CDR1 and CDR2 sequences are SGHRS and YFSETQ. V lost 5 bases and J lost 5, with 9 bases in between. The CDR3 extends over 12 amino acids. The CDR3 coding sequence is TGCGCCAGCAGGCCGGAGGGAGATACGCAGTATTTT. Translating gives CASRPEGDTQYF.

The chain has TRBV2 and TRBJ2-3; 7 nucleotides agree with TRBD2. The CDR3 sequence is 14 residues long. V lost 11 bases, J lost 0 bases, and 8 bases stayed unmatched. The germline gives CDR1 SNHLY, CDR2 FYNNEI. Here the CDR3 DNA reads TGTGCCTCTTTAAGCGGGATCAGCACAGATACGCAGTATTTT. Translating gives CASLSGISTDTQYF.